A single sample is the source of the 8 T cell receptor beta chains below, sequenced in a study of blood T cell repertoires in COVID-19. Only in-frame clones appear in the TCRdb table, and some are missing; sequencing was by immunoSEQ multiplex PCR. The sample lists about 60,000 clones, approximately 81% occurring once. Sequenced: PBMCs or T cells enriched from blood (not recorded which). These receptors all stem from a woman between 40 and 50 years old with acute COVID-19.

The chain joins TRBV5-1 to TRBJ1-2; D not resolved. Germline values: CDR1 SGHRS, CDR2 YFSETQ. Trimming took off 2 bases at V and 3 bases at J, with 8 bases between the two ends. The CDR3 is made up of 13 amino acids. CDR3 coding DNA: TGCGCCAGCAGCTTTGTCACAGACTATGGCTACACCTTC. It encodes CASSFVTDYGYTF.

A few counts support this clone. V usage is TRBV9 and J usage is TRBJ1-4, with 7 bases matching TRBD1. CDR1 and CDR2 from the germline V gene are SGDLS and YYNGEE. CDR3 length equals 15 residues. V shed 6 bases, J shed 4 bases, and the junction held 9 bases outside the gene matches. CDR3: CASTPTGQYNEKLFF. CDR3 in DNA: TGTGCCAGCACACCTACGGGACAGTATAATGAAAAACTGTTTTTT.

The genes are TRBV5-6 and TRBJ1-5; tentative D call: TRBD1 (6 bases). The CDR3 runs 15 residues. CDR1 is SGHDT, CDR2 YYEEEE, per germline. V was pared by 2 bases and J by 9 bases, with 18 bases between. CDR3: CASSFGTGSLGPQHF. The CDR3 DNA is TGTGCCAGCAGCTTTGGAACAGGGTCCTTAGGGCCCCAGCATTTT. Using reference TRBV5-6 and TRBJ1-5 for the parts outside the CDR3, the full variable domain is DAGVTQSPTHLIKTRGQQVTLRCSPKSGHDTVSWYQQALGQGPQFIFQYYEEEERQRGNFPDRFSGHQFPNYSSELNVNALLLGDSALYLCASSFGTGSLGPQHFGDGTRLSIL.

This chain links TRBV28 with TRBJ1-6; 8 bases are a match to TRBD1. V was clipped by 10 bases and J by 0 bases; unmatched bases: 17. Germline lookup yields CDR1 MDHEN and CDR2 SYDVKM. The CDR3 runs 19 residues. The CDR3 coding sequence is TGTGCCACCAGGGGGCCCCCTCAATTCACGAGCTCCTATAATTCACCCCTCCACTTT. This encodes CATRGPPQFTSSYNSPLHF.

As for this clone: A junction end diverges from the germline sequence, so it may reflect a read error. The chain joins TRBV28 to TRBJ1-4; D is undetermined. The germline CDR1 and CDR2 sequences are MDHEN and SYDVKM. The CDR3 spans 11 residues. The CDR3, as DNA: TGTGCCAGCAATGAGAGCCCGAAAACTGTTTTT. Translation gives CASNESPKTVF.

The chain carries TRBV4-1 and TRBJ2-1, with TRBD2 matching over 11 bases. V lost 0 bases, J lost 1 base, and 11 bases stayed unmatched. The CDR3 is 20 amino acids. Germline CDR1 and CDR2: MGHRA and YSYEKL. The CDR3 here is CASSQEGWLAGGGSYNEQFF. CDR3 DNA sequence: TGCGCCAGCAGCCAAGAAGGTTGGCTAGCGGGAGGAGGGTCCTACAATGAGCAGTTCTTC.

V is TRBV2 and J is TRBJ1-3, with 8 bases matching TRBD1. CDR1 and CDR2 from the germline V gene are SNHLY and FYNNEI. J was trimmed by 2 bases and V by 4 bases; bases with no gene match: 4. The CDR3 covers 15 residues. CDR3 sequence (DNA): TGTGCCAGCAGTGCACCGGACAGGGCTGGAAACACCATATATTTT. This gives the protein CASSAPDRAGNTIYF.

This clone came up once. The CDR3 DNA reads TGTGCCAGTAGTACCACAGGGGGCACTGAAGCTTTCTTT. As protein: CASSTTGGTEAFF. The chain is built from TRBV19 and TRBJ1-1, with TRBD1 matching 8 bases. Trimming at V came to 4 bases and at J to 4 bases, leaving 2 bases not matched to a gene. Germline V gene sequence: CDR1 LNHDA, CDR2 SQIVND (reference sequence). The CDR3 spans 13 residues.